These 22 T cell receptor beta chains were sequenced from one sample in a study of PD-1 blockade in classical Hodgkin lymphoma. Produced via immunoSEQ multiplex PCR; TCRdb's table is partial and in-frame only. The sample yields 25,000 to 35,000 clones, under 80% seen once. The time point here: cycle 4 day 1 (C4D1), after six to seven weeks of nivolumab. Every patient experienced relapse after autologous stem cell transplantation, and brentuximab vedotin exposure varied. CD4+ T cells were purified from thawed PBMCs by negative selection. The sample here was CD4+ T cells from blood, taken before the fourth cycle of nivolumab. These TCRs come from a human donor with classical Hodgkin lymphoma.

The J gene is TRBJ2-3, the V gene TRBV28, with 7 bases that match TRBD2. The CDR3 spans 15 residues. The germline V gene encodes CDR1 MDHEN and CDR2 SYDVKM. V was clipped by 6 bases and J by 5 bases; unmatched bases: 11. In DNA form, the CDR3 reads TGTGCCAGCAGGCTGGACGGGAGGATCCGAGATACGCAGTATTTT. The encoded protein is CASRLDGRIRDTQYF.

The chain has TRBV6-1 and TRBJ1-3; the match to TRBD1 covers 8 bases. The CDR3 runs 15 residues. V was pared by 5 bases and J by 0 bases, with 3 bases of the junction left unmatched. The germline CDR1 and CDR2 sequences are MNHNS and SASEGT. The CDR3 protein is CASSSGTGSGNTIYF. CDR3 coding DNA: TGTGCCAGCAGTAGCGGGACAGGCTCTGGAAACACCATATATTTT.

Here the CDR3 reads CAISEVSKNTGELFF. DNA of the CDR3: TGTGCCATCAGTGAGGTCAGCAAGAACACCGGGGAGCTGTTTTTT. The gene calls are TRBV10-3 and TRBJ2-2; D is uncertain. V was trimmed by 2 bases and J by 1 base, leaving 8 bases between them. The CDR3 runs 15 residues. Germline CDR1 ENHRY, CDR2 SYGVKD.

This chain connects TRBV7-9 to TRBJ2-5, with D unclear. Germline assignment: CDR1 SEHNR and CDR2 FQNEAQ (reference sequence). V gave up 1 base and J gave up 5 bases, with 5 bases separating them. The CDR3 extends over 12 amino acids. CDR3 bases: TGTGCCAGCAGCTTAGGAGCGGAGACCCAGTACTTC. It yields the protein CASSLGAETQYF.

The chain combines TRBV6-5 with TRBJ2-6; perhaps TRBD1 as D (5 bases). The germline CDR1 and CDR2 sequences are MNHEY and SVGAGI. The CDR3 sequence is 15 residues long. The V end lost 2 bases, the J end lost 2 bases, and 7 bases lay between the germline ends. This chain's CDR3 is CASSYQGPGANVLTF. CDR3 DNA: TGTGCCAGCAGTTACCAGGGTCCTGGGGCCAACGTCCTGACTTTC.

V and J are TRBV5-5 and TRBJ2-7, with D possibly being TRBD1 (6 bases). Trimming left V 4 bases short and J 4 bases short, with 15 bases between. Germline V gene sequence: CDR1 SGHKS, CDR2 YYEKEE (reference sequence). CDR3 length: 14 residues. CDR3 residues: CASSRIGGEYEQYF. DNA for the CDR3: TGTGCCAGCAGCCGGATAGGGGGAGAATACGAGCAGTACTTC.

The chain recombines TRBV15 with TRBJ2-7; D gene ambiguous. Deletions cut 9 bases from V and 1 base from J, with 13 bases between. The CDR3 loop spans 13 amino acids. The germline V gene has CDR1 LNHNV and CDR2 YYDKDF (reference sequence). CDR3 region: CATGMGLSYEQYF. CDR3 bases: TGTGCCACGGGGATGGGGTTGTCCTACGAGCAGTACTTC.

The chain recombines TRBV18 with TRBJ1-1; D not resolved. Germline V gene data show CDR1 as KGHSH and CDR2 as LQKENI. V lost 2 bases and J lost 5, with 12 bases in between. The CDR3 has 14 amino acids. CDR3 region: CASSPAEALTEAFF. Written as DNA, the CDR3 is TGTGCCAGCTCACCAGCCGAGGCACTAACTGAAGCTTTCTTT.

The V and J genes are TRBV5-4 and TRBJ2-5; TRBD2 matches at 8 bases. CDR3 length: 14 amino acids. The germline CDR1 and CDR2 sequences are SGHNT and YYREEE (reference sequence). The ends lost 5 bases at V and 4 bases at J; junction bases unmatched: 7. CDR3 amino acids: CASSPAGDGETQYF. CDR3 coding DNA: TGTGCCAGCAGTCCAGCGGGGGACGGAGAGACCCAGTACTTC.

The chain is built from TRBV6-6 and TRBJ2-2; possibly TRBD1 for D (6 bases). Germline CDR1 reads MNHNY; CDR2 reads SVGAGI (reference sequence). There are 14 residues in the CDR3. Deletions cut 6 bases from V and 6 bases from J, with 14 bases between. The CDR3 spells CASSQQGRAGELFF. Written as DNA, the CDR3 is TGTGCCAGCAGCCAACAGGGACGGGCCGGGGAGCTGTTTTTT.

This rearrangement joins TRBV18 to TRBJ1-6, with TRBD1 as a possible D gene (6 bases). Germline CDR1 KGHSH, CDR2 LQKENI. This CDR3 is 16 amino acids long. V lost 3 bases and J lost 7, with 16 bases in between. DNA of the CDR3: TGTGCCAGCTCACCCATCCCGAGTACAGGGAATTCACCCCTCCACTTT. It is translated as CASSPIPSTGNSPLHF.

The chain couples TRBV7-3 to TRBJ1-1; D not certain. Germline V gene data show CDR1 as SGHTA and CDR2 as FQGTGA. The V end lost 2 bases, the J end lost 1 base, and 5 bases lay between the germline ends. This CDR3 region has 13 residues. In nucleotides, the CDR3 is TGTGCCAGCAGCTTAGAGGCGAACACTGAAGCTTTCTTT. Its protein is CASSLEANTEAFF.

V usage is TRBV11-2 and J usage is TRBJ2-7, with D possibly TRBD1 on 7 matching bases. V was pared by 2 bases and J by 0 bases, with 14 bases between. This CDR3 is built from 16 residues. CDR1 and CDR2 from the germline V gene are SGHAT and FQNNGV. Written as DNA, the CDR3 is TGTGCCAGCAGCTTAAGCCCGGGGGACAGCTCCTACGAGCAGTACTTC. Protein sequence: CASSLSPGDSSYEQYF.

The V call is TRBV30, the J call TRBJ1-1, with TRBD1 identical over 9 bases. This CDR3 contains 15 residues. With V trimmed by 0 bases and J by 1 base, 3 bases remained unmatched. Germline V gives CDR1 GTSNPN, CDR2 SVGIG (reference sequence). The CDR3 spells CAWSVPGQGNTEAFF. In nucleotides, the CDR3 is TGTGCCTGGAGTGTACCGGGACAGGGGAACACTGAAGCTTTCTTT.

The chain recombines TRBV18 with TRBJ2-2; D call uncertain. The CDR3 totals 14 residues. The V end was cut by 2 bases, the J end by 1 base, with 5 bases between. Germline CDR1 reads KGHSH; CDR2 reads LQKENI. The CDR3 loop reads CASSPSRNTGELFF. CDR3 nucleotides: TGTGCCAGCTCACCATCAAGGAACACCGGGGAGCTGTTTTTT.

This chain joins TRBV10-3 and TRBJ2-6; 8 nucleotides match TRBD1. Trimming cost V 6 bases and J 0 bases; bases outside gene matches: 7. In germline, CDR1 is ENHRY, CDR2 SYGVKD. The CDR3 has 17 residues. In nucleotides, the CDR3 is TGTGCCATCAGCGAGGGACAGGCCGACTCTGGGGCCAACGTCCTGACTTTC. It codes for CAISEGQADSGANVLTF.

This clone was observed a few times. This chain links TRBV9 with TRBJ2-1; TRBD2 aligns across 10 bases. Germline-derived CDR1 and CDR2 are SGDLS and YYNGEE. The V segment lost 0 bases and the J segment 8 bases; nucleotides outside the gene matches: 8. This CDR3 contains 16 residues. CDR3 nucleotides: TGTGCCAGCAGCGTAGGTAGAGCGGGAGGGTGGGATGAGCAGTTCTTC. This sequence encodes CASSVGRAGGWDEQFF.

Here the CDR3 DNA reads TGTGCCAGCAGACAGCGGGGGGCCGCCACAGATACGCAGTATTTT. Its translation: CASRQRGAATDTQYF. V is TRBV6-5 and J is TRBJ2-3, with 9 bases matching TRBD2. Germline values: CDR1 MNHEY, CDR2 SVGAGI. The CDR3 is made up of 15 amino acids. Unmatched junction bases numbered 6, after V lost 6 bases and J lost 2 bases.

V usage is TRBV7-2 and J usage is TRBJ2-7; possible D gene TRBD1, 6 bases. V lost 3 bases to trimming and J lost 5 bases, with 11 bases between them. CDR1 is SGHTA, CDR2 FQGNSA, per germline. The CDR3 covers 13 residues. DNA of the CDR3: TGTGCCAGCAGCTTCCGACAGGCCCACGAGCAGTACTTC. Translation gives CASSFRQAHEQYF.

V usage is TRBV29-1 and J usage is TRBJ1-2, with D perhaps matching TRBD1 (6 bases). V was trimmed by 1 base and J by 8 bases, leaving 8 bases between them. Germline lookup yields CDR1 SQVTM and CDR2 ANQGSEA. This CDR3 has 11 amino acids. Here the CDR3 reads CSVEVQGGYTF. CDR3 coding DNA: TGCAGCGTTGAAGTTCAGGGGGGCTACACCTTC.

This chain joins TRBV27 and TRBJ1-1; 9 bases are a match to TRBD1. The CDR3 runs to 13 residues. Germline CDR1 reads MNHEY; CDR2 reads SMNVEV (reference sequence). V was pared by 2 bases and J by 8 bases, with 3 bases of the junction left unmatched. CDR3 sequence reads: CASSLLGQGEAFF. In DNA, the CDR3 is TGTGCCAGCAGTTTACTGGGACAGGGCGAAGCTTTCTTT.

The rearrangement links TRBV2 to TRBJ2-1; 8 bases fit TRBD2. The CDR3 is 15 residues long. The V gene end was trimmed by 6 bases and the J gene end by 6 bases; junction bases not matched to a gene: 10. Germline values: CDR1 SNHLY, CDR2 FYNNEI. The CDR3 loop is CASRVAGKAGNEQFF. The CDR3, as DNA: TGTGCCAGCAGAGTAGCGGGGAAAGCCGGCAATGAGCAGTTCTTC.